This T cell receptor beta chain was identified during a study of blood T cell repertoires in COVID-19. TCRdb's table, derived via immunoSEQ multiplex PCR, lists solely in-frame clones and lacks some. The sample consists of under 300,000 clones, about 83% of them appearing once. In germline, CDR1 is MNHEY, CDR2 SVGAGI. With 9 bases clipped from V and 6 bases from J, the junction kept 9 bases outside the gene matches. CDR3 length: 15 residues. The material sequenced was peripheral blood. This TCR derives from a man aged 45-60 years with acute or convalescent COVID-19. The chain recombines TRBV6-5 with TRBJ2-1; TRBD2 aligns across 12 bases. The CDR3 here is CASANGLAGPNEQFF. In DNA form, the CDR3 reads TGTGCCAGTGCTAACGGACTAGCGGGACCCAATGAGCAGTTCTTC.